These 9 T cell receptor beta chains originate from one sample sequenced in a study of CXCR3-negative and CXCR3-positive naive CD8 T cells. UMI-labeled 5' RACE yielded the TRB cDNA libraries. TCRdb reanalyzed the 5' RACE reads and collapses them to one entry per CDR3 protein, without DNA. This sample's table has approximately 8,500 distinct CDR3 sequences. Sequencing was carried out using naive CXCR3- CD8+ T cells from blood. Subset specified: CD45RO-CCR7+CD27+CD95- naive CD8+ T cells lacking CXCR3 (TNR3-). These receptors were taken from a human donor in good health. Some clones in this sample may be carry-over from other donors' samples.

This clonotype registers medium-sized by frequency. This sequence joins TRBV29-1 and TRBJ2-2. This CDR3 is 14 amino acids long. Germline CDR1 and CDR2: SQVTM and ANQGSEA. The CDR3 region is CSVQEPGNTGELFF.

This chain links TRBV11-3 with TRBJ1-1. Germline assignment: CDR1 SGHNT and CDR2 YENEEA. The CDR3 runs 11 residues. The chain's CDR3 is CASSLSPEAFF.

Its frequency marks this clonotype as medium-sized. The chain has TRBV20-1 and TRBJ2-3; TCRdb calls TRBD1, which cannot be checked without DNA. Germline V gives CDR1 DFQATT, CDR2 SNEGSKA (reference sequence). CDR3 length: 13 residues. This chain's CDR3 is CRILDRNTDTQYF.

The chain employs TRBV7-2 and TRBJ2-5; TCRdb outputs TRBD2, but without DNA this stays unchecked. The CDR3 extends over 16 amino acids. Germline V CDR1 and CDR2: SGHTA, FQGNSA. The CDR3 region is CASSLGTSGARETQYF. The full variable domain, completed using reference TRBV7-2 and TRBJ2-5, is GAGVSQSPSNKVTEKGKDVELRCDPISGHTALYWYRQSLGQGLEFLIYFQGNSAPDKSGLPSDRFSAERTGGSVSTLTIQRTQQEDSAVYLCASSLGTSGARETQYFGPGTRLLVL.

Measured by frequency, this clonotype is medium-sized. The V gene is TRBV11-2, the J gene TRBJ2-5; TCRdb names TRBD1, which stays unverified in the absence of DNA. This CDR3 is 12 amino acids long. The V gene's germline CDR1 is SGHAT and CDR2 FQNNGV. CDR3 residues: CASTGVEETQYF.

The chain couples TRBV29-1 to TRBJ2-1; TCRdb calls TRBD2, which cannot be checked without DNA. The CDR3 has 13 residues. Per germline, CDR1 SQVTM and CDR2 ANQGSEA. The CDR3 here is CSVAAGGRFEQFF.

The chain employs TRBV9 and TRBJ1-2. CDR3 length equals 17 residues. In germline, CDR1 is SGDLS, CDR2 YYNGEE. The CDR3: CASSPQPSGPPPYGYTF.

This chain links TRBV7-8 with TRBJ2-7. Germline V lookup: CDR1 SGHVS, CDR2 FQNEAQ. The CDR3 contains 14 residues. The CDR3 sequence is CASSLSANPYEQYF.

By frequency, this clonotype is medium-sized (0.01 to 0.1%). The gene calls are TRBV12-3 or TRBV12-4 and TRBJ2-6. The CDR3 has 15 residues. CDR3 loop: CASSFVLAGANVLTF.